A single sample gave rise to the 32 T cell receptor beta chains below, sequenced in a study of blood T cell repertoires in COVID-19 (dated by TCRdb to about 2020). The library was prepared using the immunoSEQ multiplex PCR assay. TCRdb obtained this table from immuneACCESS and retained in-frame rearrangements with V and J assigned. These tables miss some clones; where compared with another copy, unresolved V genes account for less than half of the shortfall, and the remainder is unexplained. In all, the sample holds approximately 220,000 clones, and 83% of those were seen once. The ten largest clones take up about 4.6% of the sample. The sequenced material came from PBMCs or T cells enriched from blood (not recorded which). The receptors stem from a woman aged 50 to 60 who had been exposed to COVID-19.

The CDR3 protein is CASSPSPGTYFSPLHF. In DNA form, the CDR3 reads TGTGCCAGCTCACCTAGTCCCGGGACATATTTTTCACCCCTCCACTTT. The V gene is TRBV18, the J gene TRBJ1-6; D perhaps matches TRBD1 (6 bases). Trimming pared 3 bases from V and 9 bases from J, leaving 18 bases between. This CDR3 has 16 amino acids. Looked up from germline, CDR1 is KGHSH and CDR2 is LQKENI. Supplemented by reference TRBV18 and TRBJ1-6, the full variable domain reads NAGVMQNPRHLVRRRGQEARLRCSPMKGHSHVYWYRQLPEEGLKFMVYLQKENIIDESGMPKERFSAEFPKEGPSILRIQQVVRGDSAAYFCASSPSPGTYFSPLHFGNGTRLTVT.

Here the CDR3 reads CASSLGAYQPQHF. The CDR3 bases are TGTGCCAGCAGCTTAGGGGCATATCAGCCCCAGCATTTT. The chain employs TRBV7-9 and TRBJ1-5; D unresolved. CDR3 length equals 13 residues. V lost 1 base to trimming and J lost 5 bases, with 6 bases between them. Looked up from germline, CDR1 is SEHNR and CDR2 is FQNEAQ (reference sequence).

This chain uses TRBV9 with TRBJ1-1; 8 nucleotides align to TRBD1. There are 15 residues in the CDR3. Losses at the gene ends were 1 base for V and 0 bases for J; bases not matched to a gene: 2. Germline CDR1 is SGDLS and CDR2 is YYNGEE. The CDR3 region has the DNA TGTGCCAGCAGCGTAACGACAGGGGTGAACACTGAAGCTTTCTTT. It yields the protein CASSVTTGVNTEAFF.

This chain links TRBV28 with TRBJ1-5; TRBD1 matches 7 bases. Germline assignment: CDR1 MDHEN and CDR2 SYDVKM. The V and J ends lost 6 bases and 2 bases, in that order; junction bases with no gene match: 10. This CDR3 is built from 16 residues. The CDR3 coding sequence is TGTGCCAGCAGCGTTATACAGGGGTTTCGCAATCAGCCCCAGCATTTT. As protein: CASSVIQGFRNQPQHF.

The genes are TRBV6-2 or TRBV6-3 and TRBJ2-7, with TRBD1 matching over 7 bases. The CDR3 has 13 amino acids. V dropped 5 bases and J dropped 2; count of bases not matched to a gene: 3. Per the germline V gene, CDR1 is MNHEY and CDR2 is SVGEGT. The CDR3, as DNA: TGTGCCAGCAGTATAGGGACAGCCTACGAGCAGTACTTC. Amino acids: CASSIGTAYEQYF.

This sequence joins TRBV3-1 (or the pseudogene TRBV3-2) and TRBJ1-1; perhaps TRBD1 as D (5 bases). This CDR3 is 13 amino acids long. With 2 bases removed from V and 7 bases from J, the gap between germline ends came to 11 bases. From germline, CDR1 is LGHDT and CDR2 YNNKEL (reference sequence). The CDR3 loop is CASSQQGLNEAFF. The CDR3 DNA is TGTGCCAGCAGCCAACAGGGTCTAAATGAAGCTTTCTTT.

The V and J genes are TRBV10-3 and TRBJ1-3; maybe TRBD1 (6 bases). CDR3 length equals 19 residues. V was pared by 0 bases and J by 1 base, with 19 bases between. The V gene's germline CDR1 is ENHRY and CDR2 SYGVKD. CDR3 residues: CAISESKDSPLLSGNTIYF. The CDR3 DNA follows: TGTGCCATCAGTGAGTCAAAGGACAGTCCCCTCCTGTCTGGAAACACCATATATTTT.

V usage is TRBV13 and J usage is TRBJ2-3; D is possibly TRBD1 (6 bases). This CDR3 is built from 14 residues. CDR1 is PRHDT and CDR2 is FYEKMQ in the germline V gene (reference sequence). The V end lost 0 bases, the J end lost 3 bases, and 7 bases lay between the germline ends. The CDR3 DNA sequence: TGTGCCAGCAGCTTAGGGGGGGCGACAGATACGCAGTATTTT. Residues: CASSLGGATDTQYF.

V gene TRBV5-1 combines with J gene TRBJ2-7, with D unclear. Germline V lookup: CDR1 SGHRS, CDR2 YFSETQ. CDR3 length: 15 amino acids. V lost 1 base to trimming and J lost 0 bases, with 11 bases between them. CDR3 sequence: CASSLNPGSSYEQYF. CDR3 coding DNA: TGCGCCAGCAGCTTGAACCCGGGTTCCTCCTACGAGCAGTACTTC.

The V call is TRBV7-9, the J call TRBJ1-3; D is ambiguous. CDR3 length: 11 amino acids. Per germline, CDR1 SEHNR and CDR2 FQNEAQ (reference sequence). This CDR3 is CVGEGGNTIYF. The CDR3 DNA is TGTGTCGGGGAAGGGGGAAACACCATATATTTT.

CDR3 protein: CASRRDFSSYNEQFF. The CDR3 nucleotides are TGTGCCAGCCGGCGGGACTTTAGCTCCTACAATGAGCAGTTCTTC. This chain links TRBV2 with TRBJ2-1; D perhaps matches TRBD2 (6 bases). Trimming pared 8 bases from V and 0 bases from J, leaving 14 bases between. The CDR3 runs 15 residues. Germline V gene sequence: CDR1 SNHLY, CDR2 FYNNEI.

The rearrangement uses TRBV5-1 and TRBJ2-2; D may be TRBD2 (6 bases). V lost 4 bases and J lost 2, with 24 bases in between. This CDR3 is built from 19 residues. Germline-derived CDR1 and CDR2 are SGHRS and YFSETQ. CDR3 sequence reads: CASSQRRDSSFANTGELFF. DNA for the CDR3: TGCGCCAGCAGCCAAAGACGGGACTCATCTTTTGCAAACACCGGGGAGCTGTTTTTT.

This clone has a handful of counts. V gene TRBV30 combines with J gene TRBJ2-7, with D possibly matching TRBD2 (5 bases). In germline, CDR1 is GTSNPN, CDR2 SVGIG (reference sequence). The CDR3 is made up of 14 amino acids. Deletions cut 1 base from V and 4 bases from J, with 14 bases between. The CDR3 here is CAWSEKRYLYEQYF. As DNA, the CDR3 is TGTGCCTGGAGTGAGAAGCGGTATCTTTACGAGCAGTACTTC.

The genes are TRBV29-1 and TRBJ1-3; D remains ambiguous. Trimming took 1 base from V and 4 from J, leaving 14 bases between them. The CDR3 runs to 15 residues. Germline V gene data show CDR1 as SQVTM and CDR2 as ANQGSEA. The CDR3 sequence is CSVEVVTVGGNTIYF. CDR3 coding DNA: TGCAGCGTTGAAGTTGTGACTGTTGGAGGAAACACCATATATTTT.

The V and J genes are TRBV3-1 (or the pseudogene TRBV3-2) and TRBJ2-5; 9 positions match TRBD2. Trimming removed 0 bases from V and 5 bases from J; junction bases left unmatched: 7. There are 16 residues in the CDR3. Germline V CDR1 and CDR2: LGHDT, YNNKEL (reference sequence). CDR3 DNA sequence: TGTGCCAGCAGCCAAGATGAAGGGCTAGCGGGGGAGACCCAGTACTTC. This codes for CASSQDEGLAGETQYF.

The CDR3 coding sequence is TGCGCCAGCAGCTATGGAGGAGGGCAGTTTAACACTGAAGCTTTCTTT. Amino acids: CASSYGGGQFNTEAFF. The chain employs TRBV5-1 and TRBJ1-1; D unresolved. Trimming took off 3 bases at V and 2 bases at J, with 17 bases between the two ends. CDR1 and CDR2 (germline): SGHRS, YFSETQ. There are 16 residues in the CDR3.

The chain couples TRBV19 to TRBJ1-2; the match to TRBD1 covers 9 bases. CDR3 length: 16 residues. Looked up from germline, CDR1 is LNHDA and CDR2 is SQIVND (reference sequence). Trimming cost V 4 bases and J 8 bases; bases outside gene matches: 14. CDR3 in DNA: TGTGCCAGTAGTACCTCGACAGGGGGACTCTCTAGAGGCTACACCTTC. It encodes CASSTSTGGLSRGYTF.

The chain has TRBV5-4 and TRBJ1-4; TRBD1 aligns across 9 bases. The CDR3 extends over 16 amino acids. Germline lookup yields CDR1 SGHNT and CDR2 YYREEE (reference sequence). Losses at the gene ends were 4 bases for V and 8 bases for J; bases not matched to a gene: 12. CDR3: CASSRQTGGMGEKLFF. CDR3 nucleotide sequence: TGTGCCAGCAGCCGCCAAACAGGGGGCATGGGCGAAAAACTGTTTTTT.

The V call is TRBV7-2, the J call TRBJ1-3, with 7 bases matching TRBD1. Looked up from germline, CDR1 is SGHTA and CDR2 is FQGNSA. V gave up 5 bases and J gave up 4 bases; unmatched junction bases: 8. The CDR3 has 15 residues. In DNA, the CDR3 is TGTGCCAGCAGCCTAGAGACAGGGTTAGGAAACACCATATATTTT. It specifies CASSLETGLGNTIYF.

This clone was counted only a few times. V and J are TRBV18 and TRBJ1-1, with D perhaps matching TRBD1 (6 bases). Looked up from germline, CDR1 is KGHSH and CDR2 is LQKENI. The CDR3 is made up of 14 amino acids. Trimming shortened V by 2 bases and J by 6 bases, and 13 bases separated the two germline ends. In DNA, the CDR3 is TGTGCCAGCTCACCAACCCAGGACAGCGCTGAAGCTTTCTTT. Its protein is CASSPTQDSAEAFF.

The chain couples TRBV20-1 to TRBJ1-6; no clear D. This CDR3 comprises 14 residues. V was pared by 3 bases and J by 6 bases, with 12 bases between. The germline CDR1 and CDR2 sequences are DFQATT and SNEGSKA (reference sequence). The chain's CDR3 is CSASFGSSNSPLHF. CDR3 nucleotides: TGCAGTGCTAGTTTCGGTAGCAGTAATTCACCCCTCCACTTT.

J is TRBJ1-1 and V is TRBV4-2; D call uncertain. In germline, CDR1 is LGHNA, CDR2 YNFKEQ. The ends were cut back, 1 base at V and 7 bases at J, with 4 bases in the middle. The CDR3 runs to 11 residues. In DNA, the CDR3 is TGTGCCAGCAGCCAAGGGCTTGAAGCTTTCTTT. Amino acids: CASSQGLEAFF.

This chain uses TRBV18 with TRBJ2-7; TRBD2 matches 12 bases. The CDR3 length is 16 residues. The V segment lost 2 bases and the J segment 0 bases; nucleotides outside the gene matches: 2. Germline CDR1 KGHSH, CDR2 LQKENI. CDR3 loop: CASSPASGGVSYEQYF. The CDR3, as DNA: TGTGCCAGCTCACCAGCTAGCGGGGGGGTCTCCTACGAGCAGTACTTC.

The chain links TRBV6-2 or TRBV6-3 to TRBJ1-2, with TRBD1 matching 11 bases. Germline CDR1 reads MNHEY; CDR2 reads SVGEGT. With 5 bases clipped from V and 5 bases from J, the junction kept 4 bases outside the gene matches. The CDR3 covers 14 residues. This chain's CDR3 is CASSPDRGPYGYTF. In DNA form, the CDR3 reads TGTGCCAGCAGTCCGGACAGGGGGCCATATGGCTACACCTTC.

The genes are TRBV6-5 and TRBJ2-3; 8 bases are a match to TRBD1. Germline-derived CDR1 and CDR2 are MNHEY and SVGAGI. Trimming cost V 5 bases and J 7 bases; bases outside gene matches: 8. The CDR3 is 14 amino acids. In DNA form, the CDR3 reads TGTGCCAGCAGTCGCGGACAGGGACAAAATACGCAGTATTTT. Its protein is CASSRGQGQNTQYF.

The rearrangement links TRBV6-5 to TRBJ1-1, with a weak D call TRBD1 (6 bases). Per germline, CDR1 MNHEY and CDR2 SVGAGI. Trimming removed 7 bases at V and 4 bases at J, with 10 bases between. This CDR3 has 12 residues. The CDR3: CASTRDTTEAFF. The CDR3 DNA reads TGTGCCAGCACCCGGGACACCACTGAAGCTTTCTTT.

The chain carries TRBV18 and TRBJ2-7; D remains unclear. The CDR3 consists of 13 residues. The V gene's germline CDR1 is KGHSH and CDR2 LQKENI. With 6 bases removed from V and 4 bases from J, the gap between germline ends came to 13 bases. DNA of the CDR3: TGTGCCAGCTCCCCGGGTCTCCAGTACGAGCAGTACTTC. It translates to CASSPGLQYEQYF.

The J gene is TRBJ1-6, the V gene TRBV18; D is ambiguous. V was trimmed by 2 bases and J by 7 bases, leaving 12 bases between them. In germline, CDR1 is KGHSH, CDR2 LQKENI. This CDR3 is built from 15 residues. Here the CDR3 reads CASSPSGERNSPLHF. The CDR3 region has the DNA TGTGCCAGCTCACCATCGGGTGAAAGGAATTCACCCCTCCACTTT.

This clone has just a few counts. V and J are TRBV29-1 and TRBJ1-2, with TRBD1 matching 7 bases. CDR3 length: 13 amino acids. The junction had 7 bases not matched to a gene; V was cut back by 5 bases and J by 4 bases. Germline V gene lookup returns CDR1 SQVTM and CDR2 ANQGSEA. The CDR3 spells CSVRQGRSYGYTF. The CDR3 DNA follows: TGCAGCGTTCGACAGGGTCGGAGCTATGGCTACACCTTC.

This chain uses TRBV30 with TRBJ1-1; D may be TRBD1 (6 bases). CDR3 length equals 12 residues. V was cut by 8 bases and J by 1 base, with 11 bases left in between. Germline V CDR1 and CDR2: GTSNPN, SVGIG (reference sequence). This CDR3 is CAGHRANTEAFF. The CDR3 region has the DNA TGTGCCGGACACAGGGCGAACACTGAAGCTTTCTTT.

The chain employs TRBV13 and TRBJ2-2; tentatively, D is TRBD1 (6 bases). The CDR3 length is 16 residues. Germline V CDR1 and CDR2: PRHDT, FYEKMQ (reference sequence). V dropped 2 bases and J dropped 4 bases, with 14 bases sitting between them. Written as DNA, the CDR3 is TGTGCCAGCAGCTTACGTCAGGGGAAGGGCACCGGGGAGCTGTTTTTT. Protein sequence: CASSLRQGKGTGELFF.

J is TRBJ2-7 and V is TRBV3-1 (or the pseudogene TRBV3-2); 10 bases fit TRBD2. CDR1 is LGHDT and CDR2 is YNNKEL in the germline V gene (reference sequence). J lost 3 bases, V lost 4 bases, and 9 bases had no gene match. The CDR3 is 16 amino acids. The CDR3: CASSPTLSGGIYEQYF. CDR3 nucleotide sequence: TGTGCCAGCAGCCCTACTCTTAGCGGGGGGATCTACGAGCAGTACTTC.